This TCR beta chain was retrieved from a study of T cells in women clearing cervical HPV infection. Study context: Donors had HPV16-related CIN3 or worse; 2 had invasive cancer. Case blood was drawn a median approximately 150 days after lesion detection. Case blood was drawn when the lesion was first found; control blood after infection became undetectable.

As for this clone: Coverage ceases 3 residues before the CDR3 finishes, and the germline J gene fills in the end.

The CDR3 is 14 amino acids. Per the germline V gene, CDR1 is SEHNR and CDR2 is FQNEAQ (reference sequence). V shed 10 bases and J 4 bases; nucleotides not matched to a gene: 7. MY09/MY11 PCR detected cervical HPV DNA; dot-blot assigned genotypes. Using immunoSEQ multiplex PCR, the repertoire was profiled, and TCRdb retains in-frame clones only, with some absent. The sample holds under 45,000 clones. The V and J genes are TRBV7-9 and TRBJ1-3; TRBD1 agrees at 10 bases. The source is a woman between 18 and 69 years old with a cervical HPV16 infection that either progressed to CIN3+ or cleared (not recorded which). Sequences were obtained from blood buffy coat. The covered CDR3 bases are TGTGCCATCGCCGGGACAGGGGTAGGAAACACC. It translates to CAIAGTGVGNT. The whole CDR3 protein reads CAIAGTGVGNTIYF.